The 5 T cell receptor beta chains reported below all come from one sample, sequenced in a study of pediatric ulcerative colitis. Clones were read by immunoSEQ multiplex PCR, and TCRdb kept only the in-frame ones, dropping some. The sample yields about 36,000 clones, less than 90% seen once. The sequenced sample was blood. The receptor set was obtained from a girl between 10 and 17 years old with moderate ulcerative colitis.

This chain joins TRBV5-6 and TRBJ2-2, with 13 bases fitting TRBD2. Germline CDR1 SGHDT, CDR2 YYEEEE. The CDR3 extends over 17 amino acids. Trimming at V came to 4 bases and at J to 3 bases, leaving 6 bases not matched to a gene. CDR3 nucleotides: TGTGCCAGCAGCGCCGGACTAGCGGGAGTATACACCGGGGAGCTGTTTTTT. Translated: CASSAGLAGVYTGELFF.

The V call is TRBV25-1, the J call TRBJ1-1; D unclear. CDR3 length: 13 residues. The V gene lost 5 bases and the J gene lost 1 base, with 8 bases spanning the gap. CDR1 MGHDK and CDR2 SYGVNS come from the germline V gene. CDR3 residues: CASSLIGNTEAFF. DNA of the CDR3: TGTGCCAGCAGTCTTATTGGGAACACTGAAGCTTTCTTT.

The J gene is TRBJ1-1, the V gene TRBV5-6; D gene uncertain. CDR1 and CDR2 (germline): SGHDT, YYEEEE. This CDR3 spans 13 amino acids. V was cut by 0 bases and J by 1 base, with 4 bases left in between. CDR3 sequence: CASSLAWNTEAFF. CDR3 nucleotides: TGTGCCAGCAGCTTGGCTTGGAACACTGAAGCTTTCTTT. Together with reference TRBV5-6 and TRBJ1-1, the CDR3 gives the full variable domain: DAGVTQSPTHLIKTRGQQVTLRCSPKSGHDTVSWYQQALGQGPQFIFQYYEEEERQRGNFPDRFSGHQFPNYSSELNVNALLLGDSALYLCASSLAWNTEAFFGQGTRLTVV.

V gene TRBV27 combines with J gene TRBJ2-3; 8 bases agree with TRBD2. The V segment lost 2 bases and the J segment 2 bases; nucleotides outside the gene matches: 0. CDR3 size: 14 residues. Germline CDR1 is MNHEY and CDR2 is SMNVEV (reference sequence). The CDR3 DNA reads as TGTGCCAGCAGTTTAGGACTAGCCACAGATACGCAGTATTTT. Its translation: CASSLGLATDTQYF.

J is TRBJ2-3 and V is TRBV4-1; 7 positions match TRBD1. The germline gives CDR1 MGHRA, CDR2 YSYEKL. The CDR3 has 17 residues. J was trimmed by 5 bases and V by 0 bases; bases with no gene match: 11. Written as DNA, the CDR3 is TGCGCCAGCAGCCAAGAGCCCGGAACAGGGGTCAGAGATACGCAGTATTTT. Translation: CASSQEPGTGVRDTQYF.